This TCR beta chain derives from a study of blood T cell repertoires in COVID-19. On the study more broadly: Both acute and convalescent COVID-19 samples were obtained from the United States, Italy and Spain.

This table comes from immunoSEQ multiplex PCR, and its TCRdb copy is limited to in-frame clones, with some not included. This table has about 480,000 clones, approximately 90% appearing once. Looked up from germline, CDR1 is MGHDK and CDR2 is SYGVNS. There are 14 residues in the CDR3. Trimming pared 7 bases from V and 3 bases from J, leaving 13 bases between. Participant ages covered about 18 to 100 years across 25 or so US areas. The chain links TRBV25-1 to TRBJ1-5; D gene uncertain. The sample comprised PBMCs or T cells enriched from blood (not recorded which). The receptor was isolated from a middle-aged woman who had recovered from COVID-19. The CDR3 region has the DNA TGTGCCAGCATGGGGTTCGGGAACAATCAGCCCCAGCATTTT. Amino acids: CASMGFGNNQPQHF.